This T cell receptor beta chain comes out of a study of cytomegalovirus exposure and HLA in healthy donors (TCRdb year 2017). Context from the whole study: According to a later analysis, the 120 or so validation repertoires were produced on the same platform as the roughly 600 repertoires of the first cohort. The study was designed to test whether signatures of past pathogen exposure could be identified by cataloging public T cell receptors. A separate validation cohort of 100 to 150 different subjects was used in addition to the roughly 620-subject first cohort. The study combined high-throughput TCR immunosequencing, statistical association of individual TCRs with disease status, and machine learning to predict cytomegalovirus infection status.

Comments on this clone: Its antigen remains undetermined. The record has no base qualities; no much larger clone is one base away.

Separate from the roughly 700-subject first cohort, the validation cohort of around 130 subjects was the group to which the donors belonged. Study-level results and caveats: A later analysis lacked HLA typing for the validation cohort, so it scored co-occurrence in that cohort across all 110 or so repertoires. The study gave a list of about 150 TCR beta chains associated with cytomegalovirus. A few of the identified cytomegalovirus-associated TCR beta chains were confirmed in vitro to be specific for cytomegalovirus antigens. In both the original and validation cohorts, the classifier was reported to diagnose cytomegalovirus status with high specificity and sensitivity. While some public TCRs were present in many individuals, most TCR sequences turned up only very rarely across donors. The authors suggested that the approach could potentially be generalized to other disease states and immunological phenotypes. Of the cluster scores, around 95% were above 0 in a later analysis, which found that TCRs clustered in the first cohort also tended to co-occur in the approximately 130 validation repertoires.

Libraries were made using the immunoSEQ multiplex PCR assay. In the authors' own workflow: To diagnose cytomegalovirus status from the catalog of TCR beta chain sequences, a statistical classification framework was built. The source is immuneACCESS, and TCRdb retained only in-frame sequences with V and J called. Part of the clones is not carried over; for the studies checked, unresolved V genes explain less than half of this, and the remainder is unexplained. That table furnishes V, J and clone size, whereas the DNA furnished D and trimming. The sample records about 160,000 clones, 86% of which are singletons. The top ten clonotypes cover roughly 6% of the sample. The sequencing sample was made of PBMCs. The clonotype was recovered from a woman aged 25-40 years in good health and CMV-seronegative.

The base sequence is TGTGCCAGCAGCTACCGGGACAGGGAAGTATTCACTGAAGCTTTCTTT. Its translation is CASSYRDREVFTEAFF. The sequence links TRBV7-8 to TRBJ1-1, and 9 junctional nucleotides match TRBD1. The V end gives up 4 bases and the J end 4 bases, leaving 10 bases in the junction not matched to a gene. CDR1 SGHVS and CDR2 FQNEAQ were looked up in the germline V gene. From its cysteine to its phenylalanine, the CDR3 spans 16 amino acids. Just CDR3 DNA is preserved here, 48 bases in frame from base 1.